This T cell receptor beta chain appears in the sequencing data of a study of PD-1 blockade in classical Hodgkin lymphoma. As for time point: cycle 4 day 1 (C4D1), after five to seven weeks of nivolumab. Relapses following autologous stem cell transplantation were seen in all patients, with brentuximab vedotin exposure varying. It was by magnetic negative selection that CD4+ T cells were purified from thawed PBMCs. The CDR3 length is 16 residues. With 5 bases clipped from V and 7 bases from J, the junction kept 12 bases outside the gene matches. The germline gives CDR1 MNHNY, CDR2 SVGAGI (reference sequence). Clones were read by immunoSEQ multiplex PCR, and TCRdb kept only the in-frame ones, dropping some. The sample includes 1,500 to 2,000 clones, roughly 80% of them seen just once. Study observations and caveats: What drove the repertoire differences, possibly disease activity or prior therapy, has not been defined. Those patients who began receiving nivolumab less than 1 year after ASCT had lower diversity, and they were excluded. Healthy donors were reported to have higher baseline TCR diversity than newly diagnosed patients.

About this clone itself: Its antigen is as yet unknown.

The sequence was obtained from a human donor with classical Hodgkin lymphoma. This rearrangement joins TRBV6-6 to TRBJ2-1, with 9 bases identical to TRBD2. The sample consisted of CD4+ T cells from blood, taken before the fourth cycle of nivolumab. This chain's CDR3 is CASSDFGAGGRNEQFF. In nucleotides, the CDR3 is TGTGCCAGCAGTGACTTCGGGGCGGGGGGGCGGAATGAGCAGTTCTTC.